This entry describes one T cell receptor beta chain. This CDR3 is 15 amino acids long. The V end was cut by 7 bases, the J end by 3 bases, with 16 bases between. Germline V CDR1 and CDR2: ENHRY, SYGVKD. Using immunoSEQ multiplex PCR, the repertoire was profiled, and TCRdb retains in-frame clones only, with some absent. The sample shows roughly 250,000 clones, more than 80% of them seen only once. The entry originates in a study of blood T cell repertoires in COVID-19. Study-level information: Some COVID-19 samples were acute and others convalescent; all came from the United States, Italy and Spain. PBMCs, B-cell-depleted T cells, or T cells were the source of the cDNA or gDNA that made up the material.

Sequencing input: peripheral blood. The chain couples TRBV10-3 to TRBJ1-5; weak D call: TRBD1 (6 bases). This receptor was obtained from a woman between 40 and 55 years old with acute or convalescent COVID-19. This CDR3 is CAITASRDNNQPQHF. The CDR3 coding sequence is TGTGCCATCACCGCCTCACGGGACAACAATCAGCCCCAGCATTTT.